This TCR beta chain derives from a study of cytomegalovirus exposure and HLA in healthy donors (dated by TCRdb to the late 2010s). With regard to the full study: An earlier analysis of approximately 640 of the donors reported about 290 Gb of sequence data and approximately 110 million unique TCR beta sequences from about 180 million T cells. An early release covering roughly 600 HLA-typed donors comprised roughly 300 gigabases of sequencing data and around 86 million unique TCR sequences. The genetic ancestry cluster associated with self-reported Caucasian donors included about four fifths of the roughly 380 genotyped donors. The study aimed to test whether cataloging public T cell receptors could reveal signatures of past pathogen exposure. The study used immunosequencing to profile the T cell repertoires of approximately 630 subjects and linked those repertoires to cytomegalovirus serostatus. In addition to the first cohort of 666 subjects, a separate validation cohort of approximately 110 different subjects was used. To predict cytomegalovirus infection status, the study combined high-throughput TCR immunosequencing, statistical association of individual TCRs with disease status, and machine learning. A later analysis re-examined previously published TCR beta repertoires from 600 to 700 donors and added high-resolution HLA genotyping to investigate patterns of TCR occurrence. Rather than using new phenotypic data, the later analysis identified candidate immune exposures from TCR beta sequences and from how often those sequences occurred across donors. An earlier analysis of approximately 580 of the donors used high-throughput TCR beta sequencing to judge whether each TCR beta V gene segment behaved as functional or pseudogenic. Alongside the repertoire data, information on donor age, sex, ethnicity and CMV serostatus was compiled. In a later genetic analysis, genome-wide SNP genotypes for about 55% of the roughly 700 donors were used, and that subset was treated as a discovery cohort. Every discovery cohort repertoire had been produced on one sequencing platform. Class I and class II HLA loci were covered by the typing at four-digit resolution. Typing coverage varied by locus: roughly 629-640 donors for A, B, C, DRB1 and DQB1; roughly 500 for DQA1; about 600 for DPA1; 450 to 480 for DPB1. Roughly five DR-DQ haplotypes were handled as single units for association and clustering because linkage in the cohort was strong. On average, about 200,000 unique TCR beta nucleotide sequences were sequenced per donor among roughly 430 genotyped donors of the cohort, with roughly 20% of those sequences being non-productive. Overall study results and their limits: Correlated functional status among segregating V segments might be attributable to linkage disequilibrium, but an unknown experimental factor could not be ruled out. Three of the identified cytomegalovirus-associated TCR beta chains were confirmed in vitro to be specific for cytomegalovirus antigens. The 87-base-pair reads could not distinguish some IMGT-functional V segments, including TRBV6-2 and TRBV6-3, so those segments were excluded. Across donors, most TCR sequences were observed very rarely, whereas some public TCRs were present in many individuals. According to a later genetic analysis, donors in an Asian-associated ancestry cluster had fewer N-insertions in productive TCRs than the approximately 690-donor mean. A later analysis found that HLA-associated TCR beta chains were more clonally expanded and had lower generation probabilities than equally common non-associated chains. A later analysis found that most CMV-associated TCR beta chains appeared HLA-restricted, with HLA associations seemingly driven largely by CMV exposure. In a later analysis, 16,951 TCR beta sequences were associated with specific HLA alleles at a false discovery rate of 0.05. Assigning TCR associations to individual alleles was difficult when HLA alleles, especially DR and DQ, strongly co-occurred. An association between a missense DCLRE1C variant and V-gene and J-gene trimming of TCR beta chains was found in a later genetic analysis and replicated in an independent cohort. The authors suggested that the approach could potentially be generalized to other disease states and immunological phenotypes. The cohort was sequenced for TCR beta chains only, and without alpha or paired-chain data the features that could be detected were limited. A group of highly shared sequence variants was considered likely to be a technical artifact of the sequencing pipeline. The classifier was reported to diagnose cytomegalovirus status with high specificity and sensitivity in both the original and validation cohorts. Sequencing depth was assumed to be roughly uniform across donors in the presence/absence analyses, though that assumption may not hold. A further reported finding was that TCR beta sequences accurately predicted the HLA-A and HLA-B alleles for most subjects in the first cohort. In a later analysis, several top co-occurrence clusters were reported to appear linked to parvovirus B19, influenza, CMV and Epstein-Barr virus. According to a later analysis, TCR association rates differed among HLA loci, with DRB1 alleles showing the most associated TCRs and HLA-C alleles showing the fewest. In an earlier analysis of fewer than 750 of the donors, most TCR beta V segments were observed in productive rearrangements about 87% or about 30% of the time, broadly matching IMGT annotations. For the cohort, immune exposure information was limited to CMV serostatus. Because HLA typing was unavailable for some donors at each locus, only the typed subset was used in association tests. Because counts were too low, approximately 15 rarely observed V segments, including chromosome 9 orphons, were excluded from the earlier analysis of 587 of the donors. The study listed 150 to 200 TCR beta chains as associated with cytomegalovirus.

The CDR3 runs 15 amino acids, cysteine and phenylalanine included. Kept here is only the CDR3 DNA, which spans 45 bases and is read in frame from base 1. CDR1 LNHDA and CDR2 SQIVND are derived from the germline V gene (reference sequence). After removal of 8 bases from V and 0 bases from J, the junction retains 10 bases not matched to a gene. Libraries were built with the immunoSEQ multiplex PCR assay. For the multiplex PCR, a mixture combining 60 forward primers for TCR Vbeta segments and 13 reverse primers for TCR Jbeta segments was used. The CDR3 region of rearranged TCR beta genes was amplified from genomic DNA with a multiplex PCR assay. The Illumina HiSeq System was used to sequence the amplified TCR beta libraries as 87-base-pair reads. On the authors' methods: Across the 500 to 700 repertoires, a later analysis counted some 80 million unique TCR beta chains, approximately 10 million of which were shared by at least two donors. A nearest-neighbor algorithm error-corrected the raw reads and collapsed the reads into unique sequences, merging closely related sequences to remove PCR and sequencing errors. V, D and J gene segments were assigned by aligning CDR3 sequences to IMGT reference sequences. For a sequence to be retained, a match of at least six nucleotides to both a V gene segment and a J gene segment was required. A rearrangement counted as productive if the CDR3 had no stop codons and remained in frame with V and J, and every other rearrangement counted as non-productive. Following IMGT convention, CDR3 was defined as the stretch from the second conserved V-encoded cysteine to the conserved J-encoded phenylalanine. In an earlier analysis of just under 600 of the donors, sequences lacking an unambiguous match to a single V gene segment were excluded. In an earlier analysis of some 590 of the donors, V segments were called functional above 56.7% productive rearrangements and were called segregating when the between-donor standard deviation exceeded 5%. To diagnose cytomegalovirus status from the catalog of TCR beta chain sequences, a statistical classification framework was built. V and J gene assignment, in a later analysis, came from comparing TCR nucleotide sequences with IMGT/GENE-DB human TR gene sequences. Using the TCRdist pipeline, a later analysis assigned CDR3 sequences along with most-parsimonious VDJ recombination scenarios. In a later analysis, each TCR beta chain was defined by its CDR3 amino acid sequence together with its V-gene family, and reads lacking a unique V-gene family were excluded. To address suspected cross-contamination and a sequencing artifact, a later analysis removed under 600 highly shared, low-generation-probability nucleotide sequences. In a later analysis, a clonal expansion index was calculated for each public chain from normalized within-repertoire ranks of inferred template counts. In a later analysis, generation probabilities were computed using a VDJ recombination model fitted to out-of-frame rearrangements, and the results were checked against IGoR. In a later analysis, TCR-TCR, TCR-HLA and TCR-CMV co-occurrence was scored with hypergeometric tests, and a repertoire-size bias correction was applied to TCR pairs. False discovery rates were estimated in a later analysis by permuting HLA or CMV assignments 20 times. In a later analysis, co-occurring TCRs were grouped using DBSCAN, and TCRdist sequence similarity was added for clustering within HLA-allele-positive subsets. For co-occurrence clustering, repertoires with fewer than 30,000 or more than 120,000 public chains were excluded, along with several repertoires with anomalous nucleotide sharing. As stored in TCRdb, this immuneACCESS dataset retains in-frame rearrangements with V and J assigned. A fraction of the clones does not appear; measured against another copy, unresolved V genes explain less than half of the discrepancy, and the remainder lacks a known reason. The V and J calls and clone size come from that table; D and trimming were worked out from the DNA. In this sample the table shows over 150,000 clones, more than 75% of which occur a single time. The ten top clones hold around 5.6% of the sample.

The cohort was made up of approximately 670 healthy bone marrow donors. At the time of sampling, every cohort member was nominally healthy, though immune exposures that went unrecorded were likely present. The donor was CMV seropositive and was included in the group of 250 to 300 seropositive cohort members. Every donor gave a peripheral blood sample, and the peripheral blood mononuclear cells from that sample were used for TCR beta sequencing. Genomic DNA was extracted from the blood cell samples with the Qiagen DNeasy Blood Extraction Kit. A note on this clone: Its recognized antigen is unknown. No base quality values were provided; no much bigger clone lies one nucleotide off.

The chain was built from TRBV19 and TRBJ2-7, with TRBD2 matching 7 junction bases. Sequenced input: PBMCs. The source of this sequence is a woman aged 40 to 50 in good health and CMV-seropositive. The DNA sequence reads TGTGCCAGTGGCCCGATAGCGGGTCTCTCCTACGAGCAGTACTTC. Its protein product is CASGPIAGLSYEQYF.